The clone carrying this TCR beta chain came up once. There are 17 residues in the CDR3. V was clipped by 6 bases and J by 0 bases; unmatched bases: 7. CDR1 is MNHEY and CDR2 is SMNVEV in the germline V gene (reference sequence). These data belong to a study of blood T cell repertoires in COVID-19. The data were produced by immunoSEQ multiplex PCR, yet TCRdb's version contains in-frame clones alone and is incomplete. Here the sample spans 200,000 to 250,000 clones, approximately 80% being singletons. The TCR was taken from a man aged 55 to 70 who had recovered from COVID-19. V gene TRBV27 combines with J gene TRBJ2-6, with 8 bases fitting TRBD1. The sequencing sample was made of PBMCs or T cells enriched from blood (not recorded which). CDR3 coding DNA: TGTGCCAGCAGCGGACAGGGAGTCCTCTCTGGGGCCAACGTCCTGACTTTC. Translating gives CASSGQGVLSGANVLTF.